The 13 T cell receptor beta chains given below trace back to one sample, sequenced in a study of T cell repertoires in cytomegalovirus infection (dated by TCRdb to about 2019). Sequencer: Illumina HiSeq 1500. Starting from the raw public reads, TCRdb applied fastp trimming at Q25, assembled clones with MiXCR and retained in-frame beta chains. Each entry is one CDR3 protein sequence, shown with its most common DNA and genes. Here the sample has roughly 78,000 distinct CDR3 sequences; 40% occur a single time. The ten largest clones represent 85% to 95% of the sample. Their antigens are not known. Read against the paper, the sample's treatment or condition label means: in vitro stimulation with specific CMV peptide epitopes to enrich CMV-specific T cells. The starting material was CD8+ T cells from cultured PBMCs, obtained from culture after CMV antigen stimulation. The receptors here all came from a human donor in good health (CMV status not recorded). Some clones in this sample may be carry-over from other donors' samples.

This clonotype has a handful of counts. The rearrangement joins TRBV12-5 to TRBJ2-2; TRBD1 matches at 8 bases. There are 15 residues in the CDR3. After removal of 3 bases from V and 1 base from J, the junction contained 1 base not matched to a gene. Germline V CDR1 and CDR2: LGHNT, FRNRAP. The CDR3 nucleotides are TGTGCTAGTGGTTTCGGACAGGGGAACACCGGGGAGCTGTTTTTT. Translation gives CASGFGQGNTGELFF.

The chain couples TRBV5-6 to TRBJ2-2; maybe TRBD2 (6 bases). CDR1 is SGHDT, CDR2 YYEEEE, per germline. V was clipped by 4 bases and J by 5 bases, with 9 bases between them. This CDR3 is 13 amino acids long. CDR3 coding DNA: TGTGCCAGCAGCGATGGGACTACCGGGGAGCTGTTTTTT. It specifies CASSDGTTGELFF.

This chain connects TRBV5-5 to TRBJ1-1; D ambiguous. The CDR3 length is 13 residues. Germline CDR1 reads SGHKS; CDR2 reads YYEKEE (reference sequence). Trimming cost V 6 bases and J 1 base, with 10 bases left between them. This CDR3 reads CASTNPQNTEAFF. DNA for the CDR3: TGTGCCAGCACCAATCCCCAGAACACTGAAGCTTTCTTT.

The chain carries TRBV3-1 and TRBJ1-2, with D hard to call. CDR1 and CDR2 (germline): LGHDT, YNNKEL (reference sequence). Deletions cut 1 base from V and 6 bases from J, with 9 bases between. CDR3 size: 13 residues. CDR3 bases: TGTGCCAGCAGCCAAGCCAGACACCATGGCTACACCTTC. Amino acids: CASSQARHHGYTF.

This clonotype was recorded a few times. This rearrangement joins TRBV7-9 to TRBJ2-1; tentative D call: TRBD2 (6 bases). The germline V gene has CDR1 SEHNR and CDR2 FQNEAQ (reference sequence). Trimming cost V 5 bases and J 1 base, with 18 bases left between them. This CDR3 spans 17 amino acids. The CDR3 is CASSPSGRTTSYNEQFF. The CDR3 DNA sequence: TGTGCCAGCAGCCCGTCGGGCCGGACTACATCCTACAATGAGCAGTTCTTC.

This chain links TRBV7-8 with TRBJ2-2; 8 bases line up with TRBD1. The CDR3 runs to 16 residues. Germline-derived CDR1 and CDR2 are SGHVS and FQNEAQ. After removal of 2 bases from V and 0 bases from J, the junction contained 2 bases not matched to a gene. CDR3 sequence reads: CASSLPGQANTGELFF. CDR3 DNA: TGTGCCAGCAGCTTACCGGGACAGGCGAACACCGGGGAGCTGTTTTTT.

The CDR3 loop reads CASSGTTGYGMIQYF. The CDR3 bases are TGTGCCAGCAGTGGGACGACAGGGTATGGGATGATTCAGTACTTC. The genes are TRBV2 and TRBJ2-4, with 7 bases aligning to TRBD1. The CDR3 has 15 amino acids. Germline assignment: CDR1 SNHLY and CDR2 FYNNEI. Losses at the gene ends were 4 bases for V and 10 bases for J; bases not matched to a gene: 13.

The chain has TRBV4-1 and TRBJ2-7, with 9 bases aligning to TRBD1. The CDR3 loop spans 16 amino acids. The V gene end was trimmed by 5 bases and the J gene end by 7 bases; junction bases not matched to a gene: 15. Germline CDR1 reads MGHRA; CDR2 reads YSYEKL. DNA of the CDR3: TGCGCCAGCAGCTTAGAACGGGACAGGGTGTATGGGGAGCAGTACTTC. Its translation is CASSLERDRVYGEQYF.

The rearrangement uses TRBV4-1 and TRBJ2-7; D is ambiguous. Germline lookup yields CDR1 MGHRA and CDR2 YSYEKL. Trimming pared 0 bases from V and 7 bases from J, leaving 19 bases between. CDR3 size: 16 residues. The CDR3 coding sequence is TGCGCCAGCAGCCAAGAAGGCTCAGTGGGGTCCATGGAGCAGTACTTC. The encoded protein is CASSQEGSVGSMEQYF.

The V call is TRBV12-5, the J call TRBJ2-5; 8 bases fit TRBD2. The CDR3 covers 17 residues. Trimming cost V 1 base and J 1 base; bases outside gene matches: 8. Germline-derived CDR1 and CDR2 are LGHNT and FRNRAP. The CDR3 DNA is TGTGCTAGTGGTTTGGGGGCCCTAGCGGGCGTCCAAGAGACCCAGTACTTC. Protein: CASGLGALAGVQETQYF.

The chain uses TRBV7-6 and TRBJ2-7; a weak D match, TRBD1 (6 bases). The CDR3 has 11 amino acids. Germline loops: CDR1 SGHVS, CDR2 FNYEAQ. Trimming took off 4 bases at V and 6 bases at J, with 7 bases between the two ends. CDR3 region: CASSSRGEQYF. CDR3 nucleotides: TGTGCCAGCAGCTCCAGGGGCGAGCAGTACTTC.

The DNA for the CDR3 is TGTGCCAGCAGTTCACGACAGGTCCCGGGGGCCCAGCATTTT. It is translated as CASSSRQVPGAQHF. This chain joins TRBV6-2 or TRBV6-3 and TRBJ1-5, with TRBD1 as a possible D gene (6 bases). Trimming stripped 4 bases from V and 11 bases from J, with 18 bases between. The CDR3 runs 14 residues. CDR1 and CDR2 from the germline V gene are MNHEY and SVGEGT.

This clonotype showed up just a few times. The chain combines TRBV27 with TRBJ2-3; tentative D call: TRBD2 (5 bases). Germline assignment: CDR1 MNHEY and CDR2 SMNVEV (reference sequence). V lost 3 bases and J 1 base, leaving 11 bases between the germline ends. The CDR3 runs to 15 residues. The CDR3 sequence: CASSLDSLRTDTQYF. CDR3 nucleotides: TGTGCCAGCAGTTTGGACTCCCTTCGCACAGATACGCAGTATTTT.